These T cell receptor beta chains were read from a single sample in a study of shared clonotypes between healthy human individuals. The data were produced by immunoSEQ multiplex PCR, yet TCRdb's version contains in-frame clones alone and is incomplete. This repertoire shows about 2.4 million clones, around nine tenths found once; its top ten account for roughly 0.13%. The source material was naive CD4+ T cells sorted from blood. Receptors were obtained from a young man in good health. Each CDR3 is given with its conserved first and last residue. A D gene is named only where the DNA matches it firmly. Clone size appears in some rows only: once, few, many, or a class for an expanded clone.

D gene	J gene	clone size	V gene	CDR3 length	CDR3 protein	CDR3 DNA
-	TRBJ2-3	-	TRBV5-1	15	CASSDQGKATDTQYF	TGCGCCAGCAGCGACCAGGGTAAGGCCACAGATACGCAGTATTTT
TRBD2	TRBJ2-1	once	TRBV10-3	14	CAIDPRGGDNEQFF	TGTGCCATCGACCCCCGTGGGGGGGACAATGAGCAGTTCTTC
TRBD1	TRBJ2-1	once	TRBV6-5	14	CASSPTLDRNEQFF	TGTGCCAGCAGTCCAACCTTGGACAGGAATGAGCAGTTCTTC
-	TRBJ2-2	-	TRBV6-6	15	CASSSGTRNTGELFF	TGTGCCAGCAGTTCCGGGACAAGGAACACCGGGGAGCTGTTTTTT
-	TRBJ2-4	-	TRBV29-1	15	CSAVGDFVAKNIQYF	TGCAGCGCTGTTGGGGATTTTGTAGCCAAAAACATTCAGTACTTC
TRBD1	TRBJ2-7	-	TRBV28	13	CASRDRGLYEQYF	TGTGCTTCTCGGGACAGGGGGCTATACGAGCAGTACTTC
-	TRBJ1-5	-	TRBV4-3	15	CASSQDGGISQPQHF	TGCGCCAGCAGCCAAGATGGAGGGATCAGTCAGCCCCAGCATTTT
-	TRBJ2-2	-	TRBV7-9	16	CASSLGSGTNTGELFF	TGTGCCAGCAGCTTAGGGTCAGGGACGAACACCGGGGAGCTGTTTTTT
-	TRBJ2-1	-	TRBV7-2	13	CASSLALPSEQFF	TGTGCCAGCAGCTTAGCACTTCCGAGTGAGCAGTTCTTC
TRBD2	TRBJ2-7	-	TRBV10-3	13	CAIRTSGAYEQYF	TGTGCCATTAGGACTAGCGGGGCCTACGAGCAGTACTTC
-	TRBJ1-2	-	TRBV5-8	13	CASSLEANYGYTF	TGTGCCAGCAGCTTGGAAGCTAACTATGGCTACACCTTC
-	TRBJ2-5	-	TRBV28	15	CASSLFDRSQETQYF	TGTGCCAGCAGTTTATTTGACAGGAGTCAAGAGACCCAGTACTTC
-	TRBJ1-1	-	TRBV5-1	13	CASLHEGGTEAFF	TGCGCCAGCTTGCATGAGGGGGGCACTGAAGCTTTCTTT
-	TRBJ2-5	-	TRBV5-1	14	CASSPDGLQETQYF	TGCGCCAGCAGCCCGGACGGCTTACAAGAGACCCAGTACTTC
TRBD2	TRBJ2-5	-	TRBV7-3	13	CASSRGGQETQYF	TGTGCCAGCAGCCGCGGGGGGCAAGAGACCCAGTACTTC
-	TRBJ1-4	-	TRBV29-1	13	CSGARVRGEKLFF	TGCAGCGGCGCCAGGGTGAGGGGTGAAAAACTGTTTTTT
TRBD2	TRBJ2-1	-	TRBV7-2	14	CASSAGLAGGEQFF	TGTGCCAGCAGCGCGGGACTAGCGGGCGGTGAGCAGTTCTTC
TRBD1	TRBJ2-1	-	TRBV7-2	18	CASSLVGTGGESYNEQFF	TGTGCCAGCAGCTTAGTTGGGACAGGGGGCGAATCCTACAATGAGCAGTTCTTC
TRBD1	TRBJ2-7	-	TRBV28	15	CASSLVEGTVYEQYF	TGTGCCAGCAGTTTGGTGGAAGGGACAGTCTACGAGCAGTACTTC
TRBD1	TRBJ1-5	-	TRBV27	15	CASSPGTGTNQPQHF	TGTGCCAGCAGTCCGGGGACAGGGACCAATCAGCCCCAGCATTTT
-	TRBJ1-1	-	TRBV6-5	13	CASITQGGTEAFF	TGTGCCAGCATCACACAGGGTGGCACTGAAGCTTTCTTT
-	TRBJ1-4	-	TRBV29-1	12	CSVRDGNEKLFF	TGCAGCGTTCGGGACGGTAATGAAAAACTGTTTTTT
-	TRBJ1-5	once	TRBV10-3	14	CAISDGQNNQPQHF	TGTGCCATCAGTGATGGGCAGAACAATCAGCCCCAGCATTTT
-	TRBJ1-4	-	TRBV4-3	15	CASSQERGFAEKLFF	TGCGCCAGCAGCCAAGAGCGAGGGTTCGCTGAAAAACTGTTTTTT
-	TRBJ2-7	-	TRBV5-1	15	CASSAGTKSSYEQYF	TGCGCCAGCAGCGCCGGGACAAAGAGCTCCTACGAGCAGTACTTC
-	TRBJ1-1	-	TRBV5-1	17	CASSTRAAVPQDTEAFF	TGCGCCAGCAGCACCCGGGCCGCGGTACCCCAGGACACTGAAGCTTTCTTT
TRBD1	TRBJ1-6	-	TRBV19	15	CASQYPGTANSPLHF	TGTGCCAGCCAATACCCCGGGACAGCTAATTCACCCCTCCACTTT
TRBD2	TRBJ2-7	-	TRBV19	15	CASSFGLAGSYEQYF	TGTGCCAGTAGTTTCGGACTAGCGGGATCCTACGAGCAGTACTTC
-	TRBJ2-5	-	TRBV5-4	16	CASSLGHKTGQETQYF	TGTGCCAGCAGCTTGGGGCACAAGACAGGACAAGAGACCCAGTACTTC
-	TRBJ1-2	few	TRBV19	13	CASTPRGDYGYTF	TGTGCCAGTACCCCACGGGGAGACTATGGCTACACCTTC
-	TRBJ1-1	-	TRBV4-1	18	CASSQDPQGWNRNTEAFF	TGCGCCAGCAGCCAAGACCCCCAGGGTTGGAATCGGAACACTGAAGCTTTCTTT
TRBD1	TRBJ1-1	-	TRBV5-6	16	CASSPNPAGGWAEAFF	TGTGCCAGCAGCCCTAACCCCGCAGGGGGTTGGGCTGAAGCTTTCTTT
-	TRBJ1-2	-	TRBV28	14	CASTFARDYDGYTF	TGTGCCAGCACCTTCGCCAGGGATTACGATGGCTACACCTTC
-	TRBJ2-2	-	TRBV2	15	CASSVDRGYPGELFF	TGTGCCAGCAGTGTAGACAGAGGGTACCCCGGGGAGCTGTTTTTT
TRBD1	TRBJ1-1	-	TRBV7-9	14	CASSWTGVGTEAFF	TGTGCCAGCAGCTGGACAGGGGTGGGCACTGAAGCTTTCTTT
-	TRBJ2-1	-	TRBV6-7	17	CASSYPVGGRECNEQFF	TGTGCCAGCAGTTACCCCGTGGGAGGACGGGAGTGCAATGAGCAGTTCTTC
TRBD1	TRBJ2-7	-	TRBV29-1	15	CSVSNGDRINYEQYF	TGCAGCGTTTCTAATGGGGACAGGATAAACTACGAGCAGTACTTC
TRBD1	TRBJ2-4	-	TRBV4-3	15	CASSQEGQGQNIQYF	TGCGCCAGCAGCCAAGAGGGACAGGGGCAAAACATTCAGTACTTC